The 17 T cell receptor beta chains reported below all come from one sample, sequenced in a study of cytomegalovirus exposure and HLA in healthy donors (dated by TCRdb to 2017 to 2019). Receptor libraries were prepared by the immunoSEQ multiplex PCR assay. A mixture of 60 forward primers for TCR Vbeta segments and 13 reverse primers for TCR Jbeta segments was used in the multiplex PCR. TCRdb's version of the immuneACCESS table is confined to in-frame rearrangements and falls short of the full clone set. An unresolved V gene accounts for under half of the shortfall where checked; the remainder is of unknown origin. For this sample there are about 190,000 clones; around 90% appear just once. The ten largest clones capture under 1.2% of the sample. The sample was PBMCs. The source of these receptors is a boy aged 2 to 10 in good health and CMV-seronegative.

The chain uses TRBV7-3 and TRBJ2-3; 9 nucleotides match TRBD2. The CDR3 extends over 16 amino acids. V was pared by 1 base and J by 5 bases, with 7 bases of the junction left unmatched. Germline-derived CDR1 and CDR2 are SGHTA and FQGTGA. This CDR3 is CASSLNAGGRRDTQYF. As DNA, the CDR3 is TGTGCCAGCAGCTTAAATGCGGGGGGGAGGAGAGATACGCAGTATTTT.

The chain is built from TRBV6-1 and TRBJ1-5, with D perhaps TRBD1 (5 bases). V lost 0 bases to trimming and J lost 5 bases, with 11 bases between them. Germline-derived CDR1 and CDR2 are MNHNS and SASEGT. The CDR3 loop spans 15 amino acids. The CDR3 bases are TGTGCCAGCAGTGAAGCGGGGGGAGTCCATCAGCCCCAGCATTTT. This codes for CASSEAGGVHQPQHF.

The CDR3, as DNA: TGTGCCACCAGCAGAGAACAGGTGAATGAAAAACTGTTTTTT. Translating it yields CATSREQVNEKLFF. The chain is built from TRBV15 and TRBJ1-4, with D perhaps matching TRBD1 (5 bases). V was shortened by 0 bases and J by 5 bases, with 7 bases between the two germline ends. The CDR3 extends over 14 amino acids. Germline-derived CDR1 and CDR2 are LNHNV and YYDKDF (reference sequence).

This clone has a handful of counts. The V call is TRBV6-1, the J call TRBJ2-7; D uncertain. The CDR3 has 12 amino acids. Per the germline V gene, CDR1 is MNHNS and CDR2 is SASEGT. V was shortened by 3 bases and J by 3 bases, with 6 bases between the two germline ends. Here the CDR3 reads CASSDLRYEQYF. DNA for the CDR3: TGTGCCAGCAGTGATCTCCGCTACGAGCAGTACTTC.

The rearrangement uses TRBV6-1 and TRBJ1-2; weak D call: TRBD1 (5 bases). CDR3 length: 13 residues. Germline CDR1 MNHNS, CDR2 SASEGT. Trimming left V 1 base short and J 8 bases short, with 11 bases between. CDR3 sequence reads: CASSEGTLGGYTF. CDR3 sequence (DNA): TGTGCCAGCAGTGAAGGGACACTGGGCGGCTACACCTTC.

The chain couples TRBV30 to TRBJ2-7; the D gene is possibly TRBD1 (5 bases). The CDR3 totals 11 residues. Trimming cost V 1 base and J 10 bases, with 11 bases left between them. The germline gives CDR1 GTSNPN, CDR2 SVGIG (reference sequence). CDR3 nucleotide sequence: TGTGCCTGGAGTGCGGCAGGGCAACAGTACTTC. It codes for CAWSAAGQQYF.

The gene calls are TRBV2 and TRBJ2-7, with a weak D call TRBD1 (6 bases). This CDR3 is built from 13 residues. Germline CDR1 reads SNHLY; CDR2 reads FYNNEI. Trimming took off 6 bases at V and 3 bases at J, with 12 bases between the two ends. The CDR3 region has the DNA TGTGCCAGCAGCCCGGGACACTACTACGAGCAGTACTTC. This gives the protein CASSPGHYYEQYF.

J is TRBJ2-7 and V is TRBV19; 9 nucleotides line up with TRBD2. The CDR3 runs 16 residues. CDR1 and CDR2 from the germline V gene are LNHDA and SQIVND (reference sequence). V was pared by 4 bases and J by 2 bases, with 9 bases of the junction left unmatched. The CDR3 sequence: CASSTLSAGGPYEQYF. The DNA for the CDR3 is TGTGCCAGTAGTACCCTATCTGCGGGAGGGCCCTACGAGCAGTACTTC.

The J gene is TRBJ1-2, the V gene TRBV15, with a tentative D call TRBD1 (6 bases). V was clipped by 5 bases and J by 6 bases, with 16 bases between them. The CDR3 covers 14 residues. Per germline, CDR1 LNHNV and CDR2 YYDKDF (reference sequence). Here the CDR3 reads CATSDGYRVDGYTF. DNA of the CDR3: TGTGCCACCAGCGACGGTTACAGGGTAGATGGCTACACCTTC.

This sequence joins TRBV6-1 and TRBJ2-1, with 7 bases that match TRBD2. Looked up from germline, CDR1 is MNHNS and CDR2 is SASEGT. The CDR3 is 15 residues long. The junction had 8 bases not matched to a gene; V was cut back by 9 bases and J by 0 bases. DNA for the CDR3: TGTGCCAGTACTACTAGCGCGAGCTCCTACAATGAGCAGTTCTTC. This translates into CASTTSASSYNEQFF.

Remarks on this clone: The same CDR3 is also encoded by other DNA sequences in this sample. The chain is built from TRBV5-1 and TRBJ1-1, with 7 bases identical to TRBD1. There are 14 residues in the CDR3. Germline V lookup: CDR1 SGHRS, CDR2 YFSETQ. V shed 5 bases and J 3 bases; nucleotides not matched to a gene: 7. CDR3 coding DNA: TGCGCCAGCAGTTCCGCAGGGGGGTACACTGAAGCTTTCTTT. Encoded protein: CASSSAGGYTEAFF.

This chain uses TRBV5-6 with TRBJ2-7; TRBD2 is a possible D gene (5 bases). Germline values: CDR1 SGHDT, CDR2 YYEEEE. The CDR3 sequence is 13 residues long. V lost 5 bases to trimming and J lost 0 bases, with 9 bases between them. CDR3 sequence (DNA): TGTGCCAGCAGTCGCGGGTCCTCCTACGAGCAGTACTTC. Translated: CASSRGSSYEQYF. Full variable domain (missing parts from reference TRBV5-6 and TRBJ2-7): DAGVTQSPTHLIKTRGQQVTLRCSPKSGHDTVSWYQQALGQGPQFIFQYYEEEERQRGNFPDRFSGHQFPNYSSELNVNALLLGDSALYLCASSRGSSYEQYFGPGTRLTVT.

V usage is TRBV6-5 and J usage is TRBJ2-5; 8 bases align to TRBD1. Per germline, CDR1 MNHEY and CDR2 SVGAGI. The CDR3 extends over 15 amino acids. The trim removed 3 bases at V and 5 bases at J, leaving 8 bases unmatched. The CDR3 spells CASSYWDRILETQYF. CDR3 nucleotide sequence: TGTGCCAGCAGTTATTGGGACAGGATTTTGGAGACCCAGTACTTC.

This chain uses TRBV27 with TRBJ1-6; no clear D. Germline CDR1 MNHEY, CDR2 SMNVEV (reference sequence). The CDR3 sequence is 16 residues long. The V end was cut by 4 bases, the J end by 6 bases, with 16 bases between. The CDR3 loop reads CASSSSSGAFNSPLHF. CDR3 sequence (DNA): TGTGCCAGCAGTTCTTCATCCGGAGCTTTTAATTCACCCCTCCACTTT.

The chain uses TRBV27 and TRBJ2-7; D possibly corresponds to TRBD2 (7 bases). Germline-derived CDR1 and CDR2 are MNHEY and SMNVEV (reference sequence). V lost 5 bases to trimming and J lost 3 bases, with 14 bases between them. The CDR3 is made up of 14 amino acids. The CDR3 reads CASSPGGLFYEQYF. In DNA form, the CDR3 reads TGTGCCAGCAGTCCCGGGGGGCTATTCTACGAGCAGTACTTC.

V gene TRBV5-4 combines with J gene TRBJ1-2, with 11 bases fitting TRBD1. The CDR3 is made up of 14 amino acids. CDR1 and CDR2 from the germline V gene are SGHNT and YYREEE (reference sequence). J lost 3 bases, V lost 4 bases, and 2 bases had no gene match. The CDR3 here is CASSPGQGDYGYTF. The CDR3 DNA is TGTGCCAGCAGCCCGGGACAGGGGGACTATGGCTACACCTTC. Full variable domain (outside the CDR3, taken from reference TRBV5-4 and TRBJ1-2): ETGVTQSPTHLIKTRGQQVTLRCSSQSGHNTVSWYQQALGQGPQFIFQYYREEENGRGNFPPRFSGLQFPNYSSELNVNALELDDSALYLCASSPGQGDYGYTFGSGTRLTVV.

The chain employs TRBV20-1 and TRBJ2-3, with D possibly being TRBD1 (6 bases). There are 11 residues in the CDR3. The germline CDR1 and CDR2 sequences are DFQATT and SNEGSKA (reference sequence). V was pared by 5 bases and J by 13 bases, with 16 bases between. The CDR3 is CSAVWNRDKYF. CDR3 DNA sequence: TGCAGTGCTGTCTGGAACAGGGACAAGTATTTT.